This record looks at one T cell receptor beta chain sequence and its context. The sample is drawn from a study of blood T cell repertoires in COVID-19. Germline CDR1 reads GTSNPN; CDR2 reads SVGIG (reference sequence). This CDR3 has 13 residues. Trimming took 3 bases from V and 0 from J, leaving 8 bases between them. Per the authors' pipeline: Cell counts per sample came from amplifying reference gene primers. The method was immunoSEQ multiplex PCR; TCRdb's version includes in-frame clones alone and lacks a portion of them. V and J calls and clone size are as listed in that table; D and trimming were resolved from the DNA. The data contain approximately 310,000 clones, around 86% of them singletons.

This receptor was obtained from a man aged 45-60 years with active or convalescent COVID-19. The sample consisted of peripheral blood. The genes are TRBV30 and TRBJ1-1, with D unresolved. The CDR3 coding sequence is TGTGCCTGGAGCTTAACAGTGAACACTGAAGCTTTCTTT. Translation: CAWSLTVNTEAFF. The full variable domain, with the rest looked up from reference TRBV30 and TRBJ1-1, is SQTIHQWPATLVQPVGSPLSLECTVEGTSNPNLYWYRQAAGRGLQLLFYSVGIGQISSEVPQNLSASRPQDRQFILSSKKLLLSDSGFYLCAWSLTVNTEAFFGQGTRLTVV.